The 18 T cell receptor beta chains below come from one sample, sequenced in a study of T cell changes during pregnancy in multiple sclerosis. Sequencing was performed with immunoSEQ multiplex PCR; in TCRdb, only in-frame clones are kept and a portion is missing. Of 55,000 to 65,000 clones in the sample, roughly 92% were seen once. Sequenced here: peripheral blood, sampled in the first trimester of pregnancy. Receptors were obtained from a female donor with multiple sclerosis, enrolled in a pregnancy study.

This clone has just one count. The chain combines TRBV30 with TRBJ1-1, with 9 nucleotides matching TRBD1. The CDR3 contains 17 residues. Per germline, CDR1 GTSNPN and CDR2 SVGIG (reference sequence). J was trimmed by 9 bases and V by 0 bases; bases with no gene match: 17. CDR3 in amino acids: CAWSVASLKDRGTKAFF. CDR3 bases: TGTGCCTGGAGTGTCGCAAGTCTAAAGGACAGGGGTACAAAAGCTTTCTTT.

This sequence joins TRBV19 and TRBJ2-1; D possibly corresponds to TRBD2 (7 bases). With 5 bases removed from V and 5 bases from J, the gap between germline ends came to 22 bases. CDR3 length: 17 residues. Germline CDR1 LNHDA, CDR2 SQIVND (reference sequence). CDR3 bases: TGTGCCAGTAGTCTTCCCGGGGCGGGGGCCACACACAATGAGCAGTTCTTC. It encodes CASSLPGAGATHNEQFF.

This clone was picked up one time. The sample holds other DNA sequences that translate to the same CDR3. V is TRBV25-1 and J is TRBJ1-3; maybe TRBD1 (5 bases). With 2 bases removed from V and 0 bases from J, the gap between germline ends came to 14 bases. This CDR3 region has 17 residues. Germline CDR1 is MGHDK and CDR2 is SYGVNS. In nucleotides, the CDR3 is TGTGCCAGCAGTGAACAGGGTAGAAGTAACTCTGGAAACACCATATATTTT. Its translation: CASSEQGRSNSGNTIYF.

CDR3 coding DNA: TGTGCCAGCAGTGAAGGATTCGGGGGGGGGCCCCAGCATTTT. Translated, it gives CASSEGFGGGPQHF. V gene TRBV6-1 combines with J gene TRBJ1-5, with a possible D match to TRBD1 (5 bases). This CDR3 spans 14 amino acids. CDR1 MNHNS and CDR2 SASEGT come from the germline V gene. Trimming took 1 base from V and 9 from J, leaving 13 bases between them.

This sequence joins TRBV5-1 and TRBJ1-2, with D possibly matching TRBD1 (6 bases). Germline CDR1 is SGHRS and CDR2 is YFSETQ. The ends were cut back, 3 bases at V and 0 bases at J, with 12 bases in the middle. The CDR3 extends over 15 amino acids. In DNA form, the CDR3 reads TGCGCCAGCAGCTCCAACAGGGATCCTAACTATGGCTACACCTTC. Encoded protein: CASSSNRDPNYGYTF.

The rearrangement links TRBV4-1 to TRBJ1-2; TRBD1 matches at 7 bases. The V segment lost 0 bases and the J segment 4 bases; nucleotides outside the gene matches: 2. The CDR3 contains 14 residues. Germline-derived CDR1 and CDR2 are MGHRA and YSYEKL. Written as DNA, the CDR3 is TGCGCCAGCAGCCAAGAGGGACAGATCTATGGCTACACCTTC. Its protein is CASSQEGQIYGYTF.

V and J are TRBV7-9 and TRBJ2-7; 11 positions agree with TRBD1. This CDR3 spans 18 amino acids. The J segment lost 0 bases and the V segment lost 5 bases, leaving 12 bases of the junction unmatched. The V gene's germline CDR1 is SEHNR and CDR2 FQNEAQ (reference sequence). CDR3 residues: CASSTVDRGLPSSYEQYF. Written as DNA, the CDR3 is TGTGCCAGCAGCACTGTGGACAGGGGGCTCCCGAGCTCCTACGAGCAGTACTTC.

V and J are TRBV6-5 and TRBJ1-2; the D gene is possibly TRBD1 (5 bases). Germline lookup yields CDR1 MNHEY and CDR2 SVGAGI. This CDR3 has 14 amino acids. V was cut by 0 bases and J by 2 bases, with 7 bases left in between. CDR3 sequence reads: CASSYSNRNYGYTF. CDR3 in DNA: TGTGCCAGCAGTTACTCGAACAGGAACTATGGCTACACCTTC.

The genes are TRBV4-3 and TRBJ2-5; 9 nucleotides agree with TRBD2. With V trimmed by 8 bases and J by 0 bases, 7 bases remained unmatched. From germline, CDR1 is LGHNA and CDR2 YSLEER. There are 15 residues in the CDR3. CDR3 DNA: TGCGCCAGCTCCAATAGCGGGGGACACCAAGAGACCCAGTACTTC. Encoded protein: CASSNSGGHQETQYF.

J is TRBJ2-1 and V is TRBV6-5; TRBD1 matches 7 bases. After removal of 2 bases from V and 7 bases from J, the junction contained 8 bases not matched to a gene. The CDR3 covers 15 residues. Germline CDR1 and CDR2: MNHEY and SVGAGI. The CDR3 region is CASSYITTGQNEQFF. The CDR3, as DNA: TGTGCCAGCAGTTACATTACGACAGGGCAGAATGAGCAGTTCTTC.

V is TRBV7-2 and J is TRBJ2-7; the D is unclear. CDR1 is SGHTA, CDR2 FQGNSA, per germline. CDR3 length equals 12 residues. V was cut by 3 bases and J by 6 bases, with 9 bases left in between. The CDR3 DNA is TGTGCCAGCAGCTTTCCGTTCCTCGAGCAGTACTTC. It codes for CASSFPFLEQYF.

The chain links TRBV29-1 to TRBJ1-2; TRBD1 is a possible D gene (5 bases). Trimming removed 4 bases at V and 4 bases at J, with 10 bases between. CDR1 SQVTM and CDR2 ANQGSEA come from the germline V gene. The CDR3 runs to 12 residues. The CDR3 nucleotides are TGCAGCGTTGCCAGGGCGAGCTATGGCTACACCTTC. Translating it yields CSVARASYGYTF.

The rearrangement joins TRBV7-3 to TRBJ2-5; TRBD2 is a possible D gene (6 bases). Germline-derived CDR1 and CDR2 are SGHTA and FQGTGA. Trimming took off 10 bases at V and 5 bases at J, with 17 bases between the two ends. CDR3 length: 13 residues. In DNA, the CDR3 is TGTGCCACCTCAGTAGACAGCGGGGAGACCCAGTACTTC. It encodes CATSVDSGETQYF.

The rearrangement joins TRBV6-1 to TRBJ2-7, with 7 positions matching TRBD2. CDR1 MNHNS and CDR2 SASEGT come from the germline V gene. The CDR3 consists of 17 residues. V dropped 3 bases and J dropped 4; count of bases not matched to a gene: 15. CDR3 protein: CASSDTMGGGYLYEQYF. Written as DNA, the CDR3 is TGTGCCAGCAGTGATACTATGGGGGGGGGATACTTGTACGAGCAGTACTTC.

The chain has TRBV19 and TRBJ1-2, with 9 positions matching TRBD1. This CDR3 has 15 amino acids. Germline V CDR1 and CDR2: LNHDA, SQIVND (reference sequence). The trim removed 6 bases at V and 4 bases at J, leaving 9 bases unmatched. The CDR3 DNA follows: TGTGCCAGTAGGATTCCGGGACAGGGTAGCTATGGCTACACCTTC. Translated, it gives CASRIPGQGSYGYTF.

The gene calls are TRBV7-3 and TRBJ1-2; 9 bases line up with TRBD1. V gave up 2 bases and J gave up 0 bases; unmatched junction bases: 4. CDR1 and CDR2 (germline): SGHTA, FQGTGA. The CDR3 is 16 amino acids. CDR3 DNA: TGTGCCAGCAGCTTAGGGGGGACAGGGACTAACTATGGCTACACCTTC. Translating gives CASSLGGTGTNYGYTF.

The rearrangement links TRBV6-5 to TRBJ2-1; 7 bases agree with TRBD1. V lost 6 bases to trimming and J lost 9 bases; unmatched junction nucleotides: 5. The CDR3 extends over 12 amino acids. The germline V gene encodes CDR1 MNHEY and CDR2 SVGAGI. The CDR3 DNA reads as TGTGCCAGCAGCGTACAGGGGAGTGAGCAGTTCTTC. The encoded protein is CASSVQGSEQFF.

This rearrangement joins TRBV6-4 to TRBJ2-3, with D unresolved. The CDR3 runs to 13 residues. Trimming cost V 2 bases and J 3 bases, with 6 bases left between them. The germline V gene has CDR1 MRHNA and CDR2 SNTAGT. The CDR3 DNA sequence: TGTGCCAGCAGTGACCCCCGGACAGATACGCAGTATTTT. This gives the protein CASSDPRTDTQYF.